This TCR beta chain appears in the sequencing data of a study of T cells in Graves' hyperthyroidism and ophthalmopathy. CDR1 LNHDA and CDR2 SQIVND come from the germline V gene (reference sequence). The CDR3 covers 14 residues. Trimming stripped 3 bases from V and 4 bases from J, with 12 bases between. TCR beta CDR3 regions were amplified from RNA. The HTBI primer set drove a first-round RT-PCR of the TCR CDR3. In TCRdb, the multiplex PCR reads were re-called with MiXCR into one record per CDR3 protein. The data hold around 340,000 distinct CDR3 sequences, with about 21% observed a single time. Calling Graves' hyperthyroidism stable meant ophthalmopathy did not progress within 18 months.

The sequencing sample was made of blood. The receptor was derived from a woman between 45 and 65 years old with Graves' hyperthyroidism. V and J are TRBV19 and TRBJ1-2, with unresolved D. The chain's CDR3 is CASSMGRLVYGYTF. CDR3 nucleotides: TGTGCCAGTAGTATGGGCAGGTTGGTCTATGGCTACACCTTC.